Below, one TCR beta chain is given with its context. Its matching antigen is unknown. This record belongs to a study of yellow fever vaccine responses in identical twins. The study, taken as a whole, reports: A vaccine T cell response that seemed partly convergent and partly personalized was reported in twins.

Germline CDR1 is MGHRA and CDR2 is YSYEKL. Trimming stripped 7 bases from V and 3 bases from J, with 16 bases between. This CDR3 comprises 15 residues. TCRdb ran MiXCR on the RT-PCR reads and lists one entry per CDR3 protein. The sample carries tens of thousands of distinct CDR3 sequences, 60% to 85% recorded once. Sequences were derived from T cells from blood (PBMCs), unsorted or a sorted subset (not recorded which), sampled before or after yellow fever vaccination (not recorded which). The sequence was obtained from a woman younger than 30 who received the yellow fever vaccine. V and J are TRBV4-1 and TRBJ1-5; tentative D call: TRBD1 (6 bases). The CDR3 spells CASNHRVSDNQPQHF. CDR3 nucleotides: TGCGCCAGCAACCACAGGGTGTCTGACAATCAGCCCCAGCATTTT.